This T cell receptor beta chain comes out of a study of blood T cell repertoires in COVID-19 (dated by TCRdb to the early 2020s). General notes on the study: Recovered participants in ImmuneRACE Cohort 3 were defined by two consecutive negative NP/OP PCR tests, clearance by a healthcare professional, or resolution of symptoms. Collaborator samples came from the United States, Italy and Spain and covered acute and convalescent phases of COVID-19. The material from the prospective study consisted of cDNA or gDNA derived from T cells, B-cell-depleted T cells, or PBMCs. Subjects who had been exposed to COVID-19, were actively infected with it, or had recovered from it provided the deeply sampled blood TCRbeta repertoires that made up the dataset. A freely available public database, intended as a resource for researchers studying the immune response to SARS-CoV-2, is where the repertoires were released. Samples were obtained from the ongoing ImmuneRACE study (first 160 participants) and from approximately 1,200 subjects provided by 6 global collaborators. Sample metadata almost always included a de-identified subject ID, COVID-19 status, age in years and sex. Where HLA class I and class II types were available, the types were taken from metadata supplied by the sample provider, not from assay-based typing.

Enrolling through a virtual design, the prospective study's participants ranged in age from roughly 18 to 90 years and lived across roughly 23 United States geographic areas. In the prospective study, cohorts were assigned on the basis of participant-reported clinical history obtained from a screening survey and a study questionnaire. Each participant in the prospective study had whole blood, serum and a nasopharyngeal or oropharyngeal swab collected by mobile phlebotomists. Over an approximately 2-month period, participants in the prospective study had the option of providing additional blood draws and questionnaires. Before DNA extraction, prospective study blood samples were shipped either frozen or at room temperature. TCRbeta CDR3 regions were amplified from genomic DNA using the immunoSEQ Assay, a bias-controlled multiplex PCR. The paper's processing steps were these. Within the assay, amplification of reference gene primers was used to estimate how many nucleated cells each sample contained. To quantify the absolute abundance of each unique TCRbeta CDR3 rearrangement, sequence reads were collapsed and filtered. For each sample, productive Simpson clonality was calculated as the square root of Simpson's diversity index across productive rearrangements. Sourced from immuneACCESS, this table was stored by TCRdb with only in-frame sequences that have V and J called. A share of the clones is absent; for the studies checked, an unresolved V gene accounts for under half, and the remainder has no known explanation. The V and J calls and clone size were taken over from that table, and D and trimming were inferred from the DNA. Across this sample there are approximately 150,000 clones, with 84% seen only once. The ten largest make up 3.9% of the sample.

A note on this clone: No cognate antigen has been identified for it. There are no base qualities to consult, and no much larger clone falls within one base.

The CDR3 holds 17 amino acids from the cysteine to the phenylalanine. The retained sequence is limited to the CDR3, 51 bases, with the frame set at the first base. The V end loses 5 bases and the J end loses 3 bases, and a stretch of 21 bases separates them. From the germline V gene (reference sequence), CDR1 is SEHNR and CDR2 is FQNEAQ. General conclusions and limits of the study: The quantity of clinical and demographic metadata differed by source and by participant and was supplied without curation.

The V gene is TRBV7-9 and the J gene is TRBJ2-3; TRBD1 is a weak D gene call, 6 bases matching. The TCR comes from a man aged 50-59 years in a cohort exposed to, infected with or recovered from COVID-19 (not recorded which). The source material was PBMCs or T cells enriched from blood (not recorded which). CDR3 region: CASSSLKQGTGTDTQYF. The sequence in DNA is TGTGCCAGCAGCAGCTTAAAACAGGGCACAGGTACAGATACGCAGTATTTT. The entire variable domain, with the stretches around the CDR3 drawn from the reference TRBV7-9 and TRBJ2-3 proteins, is DTGVSQNPRHKITKRGQNVTFRCDPISEHNRLYWYRQTLGQGPEFLTYFQNEAQLEKSRLLSDRFSAERPKGSFSTLEIQRTEQGDSAMYLCASSSLKQGTGTDTQYFGPGTRLTVL.